This paragraph reports one T cell receptor (beta chain). These data come from a study of blood T cell repertoires in COVID-19. Turning to the study itself: Acute-phase and convalescent COVID-19 samples originated in the United States, Italy and Spain. The analysed material was cDNA or gDNA that came from T cells, B-cell-depleted T cells, or PBMCs.

How the authors handled the data: Amplification from reference gene primers served as the basis for estimated nucleated cell counts. TCRdb keeps only in-frame clones here, not all; method: immunoSEQ multiplex PCR. The V and J calls and clone size were taken over from that table, and D and trimming were inferred from the DNA. Of some 180,000 clones in the sample, around 83% were seen once. In germline, CDR1 is LNHDA, CDR2 SQIVND (reference sequence). The CDR3 is 15 residues long. The V gene lost 2 bases and the J gene lost 2 bases, with 11 bases spanning the gap. The sequence came from a human donor in a cohort sampled during active COVID-19. The sequenced material came from peripheral blood. The rearrangement joins TRBV19 to TRBJ2-3, with a weak D call TRBD1 (5 bases). CDR3 region: CASSISREPTDTQYF. CDR3 bases: TGTGCCAGTAGTATAAGCAGGGAACCCACAGATACGCAGTATTTT. Complete variable domain (other parts from reference TRBV19 and TRBJ2-3): DGGITQSPKYLFRKEGQNVTLSCEQNLNHDAMYWYRQDPGQGLRLIYYSQIVNDFQKGDIAEGYSVSREKKESFPLTVTSAQKNPTAFYLCASSISREPTDTQYFGPGTRLTVL.